This T cell receptor beta chain was sequenced during a study of T cell responses to AZD1222 COVID-19 vaccine. The CDR3 covers 15 residues. The germline V gene encodes CDR1 SGHVS and CDR2 FQNEAQ. Trimming at V came to 3 bases and at J to 6 bases, leaving 9 bases not matched to a gene. Only one count was recorded for this clone. Its target is unknown. Overall study findings and caveats: Just 5 to 7 people given AZD1222 tested seropositive at baseline.

The table came from immunoSEQ multiplex PCR; TCRdb's copy has only in-frame clones and leaves some out. This table holds roughly 110,000 clones, 90% to 95% found once. The sequenced sample was peripheral blood, obtained on day 0 of AZD1222 vaccination. The chain has TRBV7-8 and TRBJ2-7, with TRBD1 matching over 9 bases. The source of this sequence is an adult in good health. In DNA form, the CDR3 reads TGTGCCAGCAGCTTCCGGGACAGGGTGTTGGCCGAGCAGTACTTC. This codes for CASSFRDRVLAEQYF.